Given below is one T cell receptor (beta chain) in context. The antigen is not known. Trimming cost V 0 bases and J 4 bases, with 16 bases left between them. There are 17 residues in the CDR3. Per the germline V gene, CDR1 is LGHNA and CDR2 is YSLEER. This sample was included in a study of response to subunit inactivated influenza vaccine. Study observations and caveats: Every seasonal influenza vaccination brings in few new T cells, the authors suggested.

TCRdb processed the RT-PCR reads anew with MiXCR; each CDR3 protein has one entry. The sample records hundreds of thousands of distinct CDR3 sequences, 15% to 17% being singletons. The receptor's source is a man aged 45 to 65 who received an inactivated influenza vaccine. V gene TRBV4-3 combines with J gene TRBJ1-3; D not resolved. The specimen comprised PBMCs from blood, sampled about 13 days after vaccination. The CDR3 sequence: CASSQDRRGRLGNTIYF. DNA for the CDR3: TGCGCCAGCAGCCAAGATAGACGAGGAAGGCTAGGAAACACCATATATTTT.